The 9 T cell receptor beta chains below were found in one sample sequenced in a study of blood T cell repertoires in COVID-19. This table comes from immunoSEQ multiplex PCR, and its TCRdb copy is limited to in-frame clones, with some not included. The sample consists of roughly 250,000 clones, 85% to 90% of them appearing once. What was sequenced was PBMCs or T cells enriched from blood (not recorded which). The receptors originated from a woman between 18 and 29 years old who had recovered from COVID-19.

The gene calls are TRBV7-9 and TRBJ2-1; D gene unclear. The CDR3 is made up of 16 amino acids. The germline CDR1 and CDR2 sequences are SEHNR and FQNEAQ (reference sequence). The V gene lost 5 bases and the J gene lost 6 bases, with 20 bases spanning the gap. The CDR3 sequence is CASSRRLHLRLNEQFF. The CDR3 region has the DNA TGTGCCAGCAGCCGACGACTTCACCTGCGACTCAATGAGCAGTTCTTC.

This chain links TRBV15 with TRBJ2-7; D is undetermined. Per the germline V gene, CDR1 is LNHNV and CDR2 is YYDKDF (reference sequence). V was trimmed by 0 bases and J by 3 bases, leaving 15 bases between them. This CDR3 region has 16 residues. The CDR3 nucleotides are TGTGCCACCAGCAGAGATCCGGCGGTACCCTTCTACGAGCAGTACTTC. Translation gives CATSRDPAVPFYEQYF.

The chain employs TRBV10-3 and TRBJ1-1; TRBD1 might be the D (5 bases). Germline CDR1 is ENHRY and CDR2 is SYGVKD. V was shortened by 7 bases and J by 5 bases, with 17 bases between the two germline ends. This CDR3 has 14 amino acids. In nucleotides, the CDR3 is TGTGCCATCACCGCGGGGAGGGGAGGTACTGAAGCTTTCTTT. Its translation: CAITAGRGGTEAFF.

This clone was seen just once. This chain links TRBV3-1 (or the pseudogene TRBV3-2) with TRBJ1-1; D is undetermined. Between the trimmed V and J ends, which lost 0 bases and 3 bases, there was a span of 8 bases. Germline V CDR1 and CDR2: LGHDT, YNNKEL (reference sequence). The CDR3 runs to 14 residues. The CDR3 is CASSQDRGDTEAFF. CDR3 nucleotide sequence: TGTGCCAGCAGCCAAGATAGAGGCGACACTGAAGCTTTCTTT.

The chain is built from TRBV4-1 and TRBJ1-2; 7 positions match TRBD1. The J segment lost 4 bases and the V segment lost 1 base, leaving 0 bases of the junction unmatched. From germline, CDR1 is MGHRA and CDR2 YSYEKL. CDR3 length: 13 residues. This CDR3 is CASSQGQGYGYTF. CDR3 nucleotide sequence: TGCGCCAGCAGCCAAGGACAGGGCTATGGCTACACCTTC.

The CDR3 protein is CASSERGTGENTEAFF. CDR3 nucleotide sequence: TGTGCCAGCAGTGAAAGGGGGACAGGGGAGAACACTGAAGCTTTCTTT. The V call is TRBV2, the J call TRBJ1-1; TRBD1 agrees at 10 bases. This CDR3 has 16 residues. The V gene end was trimmed by 2 bases and the J gene end by 1 base; junction bases not matched to a gene: 4. The germline gives CDR1 SNHLY, CDR2 FYNNEI.

The rearrangement uses TRBV27 and TRBJ1-5, with 8 bases matching TRBD1. With 10 bases clipped from V and 5 bases from J, the junction kept 7 bases outside the gene matches. Germline CDR1 reads MNHEY; CDR2 reads SMNVEV (reference sequence). The CDR3 is made up of 13 amino acids. Here the CDR3 reads CATRTGLDQPQHF. CDR3 bases: TGTGCCACTCGGACAGGGTTGGATCAGCCCCAGCATTTT.

This clone was observed a single time. This chain joins TRBV4-2 and TRBJ2-1, with 9 bases matching TRBD2. The CDR3 is 16 amino acids. CDR1 and CDR2 from the germline V gene are LGHNA and YNFKEQ. Trimming removed 0 bases from V and 6 bases from J; junction bases left unmatched: 6. The CDR3 loop is CASSQDWLAGTNEQFF. CDR3 DNA: TGTGCCAGCAGCCAAGATTGGCTAGCGGGGACCAATGAGCAGTTCTTC.

The V call is TRBV9, the J call TRBJ1-2; D perhaps matches TRBD1 (6 bases). CDR3 size: 13 residues. The V gene's germline CDR1 is SGDLS and CDR2 YYNGEE. Trimming stripped 0 bases from V and 8 bases from J, with 11 bases between. CDR3 protein: CASSVVQGTGYTF. CDR3 nucleotides: TGTGCCAGCAGCGTAGTCCAGGGGACAGGCTACACCTTC.